These 31 T cell receptor beta chains originate from one sample sequenced in a study of blood T cell repertoires in COVID-19. The repertoire was sequenced with immunoSEQ multiplex PCR; TCRdb's copy has only in-frame clones and lacks some. Of roughly 70,000 clones detected, around 74% appear once; the ten largest clones hold more than 13%. The specimen was peripheral blood. Receptor source: a man aged 55 to 70 with COVID-19, enrolled during active disease.

The chain couples TRBV3-1 (or the pseudogene TRBV3-2) to TRBJ2-3; 9 nucleotides line up with TRBD1. CDR1 LGHDT and CDR2 YNNKEL come from the germline V gene (reference sequence). The CDR3 length is 14 residues. The V and J ends lost 4 bases and 3 bases, in that order; junction bases with no gene match: 2. The CDR3 bases are TGTGCCAGCAGCCCTGGACAGGGGACAGATACGCAGTATTTT. Amino acids: CASSPGQGTDTQYF.

The chain couples TRBV5-4 to TRBJ2-7, with 8 bases lining up with TRBD2. The CDR3 contains 16 residues. The J segment lost 3 bases and the V segment lost 5 bases, leaving 13 bases of the junction unmatched. The germline CDR1 and CDR2 sequences are SGHNT and YYREEE (reference sequence). The CDR3 region has the DNA TGTGCCAGCAGTCCTCCCCCCTTGGCGGGAGGCTACGAGCAGTACTTC. Translated, it gives CASSPPPLAGGYEQYF.

This clone was seen only a few times. The chain links TRBV7-3 to TRBJ1-3; TRBD1 might be the D (6 bases). Per the germline V gene, CDR1 is SGHTA and CDR2 is FQGTGA. This CDR3 has 14 amino acids. The V and J ends lost 5 bases and 1 base respectively, with 9 bases between them. The DNA for the CDR3 is TGTGCCAGCAGCCCGACAGGTTCTGGAAACACCATATATTTT. As protein: CASSPTGSGNTIYF.

V is TRBV19 and J is TRBJ1-5, with D maybe TRBD1 (6 bases). Trimming stripped 5 bases from V and 0 bases from J, with 17 bases between. There are 17 residues in the CDR3. CDR1 LNHDA and CDR2 SQIVND come from the germline V gene (reference sequence). This chain's CDR3 is CASSPRNREGSNQPQHF. CDR3 nucleotides: TGTGCCAGTAGTCCCCGTAACAGGGAAGGTAGCAATCAGCCCCAGCATTTT.

The rearrangement links TRBV19 to TRBJ2-1; 11 positions agree with TRBD2. Germline trimming cut 3 bases from V and 8 bases from J; bases unmatched to any gene: 18. The CDR3 sequence is 19 residues long. Germline-derived CDR1 and CDR2 are LNHDA and SQIVND (reference sequence). In DNA, the CDR3 is TGTGCCAGTAGTATCCCCCAAGACCTAGCGGGAGGACCGTGGCATGAGCAGTTCTTC. Amino acid sequence: CASSIPQDLAGGPWHEQFF.

This rearrangement joins TRBV28 to TRBJ2-7; TRBD2 aligns across 11 bases. Germline V CDR1 and CDR2: MDHEN, SYDVKM. V dropped 9 bases and J dropped 5; count of bases not matched to a gene: 6. The CDR3 extends over 13 amino acids. The CDR3 nucleotides are TGTGCCAGTAGCGGGGGGGCGAATGACGAGCAGTACTTC. Translation: CASSGGANDEQYF.

J is TRBJ2-5 and V is TRBV5-6, with D hard to call. The CDR3 extends over 16 amino acids. Germline assignment: CDR1 SGHDT and CDR2 YYEEEE. Trimming took 4 bases from V and 1 from J, leaving 17 bases between them. The CDR3 nucleotides read TGTGCCAGCAGCCCCATTTCGTCAGAGCGCCAAGAGACCCAGTACTTC. This encodes CASSPISSERQETQYF.

The chain carries TRBV12-3 or TRBV12-4 and TRBJ1-2; D remains unclear. The CDR3 totals 12 residues. V was trimmed by 3 bases and J by 4 bases, leaving 6 bases between them. CDR3 DNA: TGTGCCAGCAGTTTGGCCCTCTATGGCTACACCTTC. Amino acid sequence: CASSLALYGYTF.

In this sample, this clone is large (0.1 to 1%). The chain employs TRBV2 and TRBJ2-1, with D unresolved. CDR1 and CDR2 from the germline V gene are SNHLY and FYNNEI. Trimming shortened V by 6 bases and J by 0 bases, and 6 bases separated the two germline ends. CDR3 length: 13 amino acids. CDR3 protein: CASRAPSYNEQFF. In DNA, the CDR3 is TGTGCCAGCAGGGCTCCCTCCTACAATGAGCAGTTCTTC.

This clone was seen just once. The rearrangement joins TRBV30 to TRBJ1-1, with no clear D. CDR1 and CDR2 (germline): GTSNPN, SVGIG (reference sequence). This CDR3 comprises 14 residues. Trimming left V 8 bases short and J 2 bases short, with 18 bases between. The CDR3 is CAGTPHGVNTEAFF. CDR3 nucleotides: TGTGCCGGAACCCCCCACGGGGTAAACACTGAAGCTTTCTTT.

The chain is built from TRBV6-1 and TRBJ2-6, with no clear D. Germline CDR1 reads MNHNS; CDR2 reads SASEGT. Trimming took 2 bases from V and 0 from J, leaving 11 bases between them. The CDR3 consists of 17 residues. This CDR3 is CASSERVLSSGANVLTF. The CDR3 nucleotides read TGTGCCAGCAGTGAACGGGTGCTCTCCTCTGGGGCCAACGTCCTGACTTTC.

The chain is built from TRBV12-3 or TRBV12-4 and TRBJ1-1; 7 bases fit TRBD1. Trimming cost V 6 bases and J 5 bases; bases outside gene matches: 6. The CDR3 extends over 13 amino acids. CDR3 sequence (DNA): TGTGCCAGCAGCTACTCAGGGGGAACTGAAGCTTTCTTT. Its translation: CASSYSGGTEAFF.

V gene TRBV5-4 combines with J gene TRBJ1-1; 7 bases are a match to TRBD1. Germline CDR1 and CDR2: SGHNT and YYREEE (reference sequence). The CDR3 length is 17 residues. Trimming cost V 4 bases and J 6 bases; bases outside gene matches: 18. DNA for the CDR3: TGTGCCAGCAGCCCTACGGATTTACGACAGGGCCGAGCTGAAGCTTTCTTT. Translation: CASSPTDLRQGRAEAFF.

This rearrangement joins TRBV7-3 to TRBJ2-2, with a possible D match to TRBD2 (5 bases). This CDR3 has 14 residues. Germline V gene sequence: CDR1 SGHTA, CDR2 FQGTGA. V lost 5 bases, J lost 5 bases, and 12 bases lay in between. CDR3: CASSPLATTGELFF. CDR3 coding DNA: TGTGCCAGCAGCCCGTTAGCGACGACCGGGGAGCTGTTTTTT.

The genes are TRBV19 and TRBJ1-5, with D perhaps TRBD1 (6 bases). The V end lost 4 bases, the J end lost 3 bases, and 13 bases lay between the germline ends. CDR1 is LNHDA, CDR2 SQIVND, per germline (reference sequence). The CDR3 runs 15 residues. CDR3 in amino acids: CASSNQQGINQPQHF. The CDR3 DNA reads TGTGCCAGTAGTAACCAACAGGGAATCAATCAGCCCCAGCATTTT.

A few counts support this clone. The rearrangement uses TRBV11-3 and TRBJ1-2; TRBD1 might be the D (6 bases). The germline V gene encodes CDR1 SGHNT and CDR2 YENEEA. The CDR3 runs to 14 residues. V was pared by 0 bases and J by 7 bases, with 12 bases between. DNA of the CDR3: TGTGCCAGCAGCTTAGATCAGGGGAAGTCTGGCTACACCTTC. The encoded protein is CASSLDQGKSGYTF. Based on the CDR3 plus reference TRBV11-3 and TRBJ1-2, the full variable domain is EAGVVQSPRYKIIEKKQPVAFWCNPISGHNTLYWYLQNLGQGPELLIRYENEEAVDDSQLPKDRFSAERLKGVDSTLKIQPAELGDSAVYLCASSLDQGKSGYTFGSGTRLTVV.

V gene TRBV19 combines with J gene TRBJ2-5; D perhaps matches TRBD1 (7 bases). The CDR3 contains 16 residues. Germline assignment: CDR1 LNHDA and CDR2 SQIVND (reference sequence). With 4 bases removed from V and 4 bases from J, the gap between germline ends came to 19 bases. The CDR3 is CASSSGGQGGGETQYF. DNA of the CDR3: TGTGCCAGTAGTAGCGGTGGGCAGGGGGGTGGAGAGACCCAGTACTTC.

The chain couples TRBV19 to TRBJ1-6, with 7 bases lining up with TRBD1. The CDR3 length is 18 residues. CDR1 is LNHDA and CDR2 is SQIVND in the germline V gene (reference sequence). V gave up 5 bases and J gave up 8 bases; unmatched junction bases: 18. The CDR3 region is CASSSSLFTGVFDSPLHF. DNA of the CDR3: TGTGCCAGTAGTTCTAGCCTCTTTACAGGGGTCTTTGATTCACCCCTCCACTTT.

The chain couples TRBV6-2 or TRBV6-3 to TRBJ2-7; D gene ambiguous. Germline CDR1 MNHEY, CDR2 SVGEGT. There are 12 residues in the CDR3. Trimming shortened V by 0 bases and J by 4 bases, and 4 bases separated the two germline ends. As DNA, the CDR3 is TGTGCCAGCAGTTACTCCCTTTACGAGCAGTACTTC. Translated: CASSYSLYEQYF.

The V and J genes are TRBV7-9 and TRBJ2-1; maybe TRBD1 (6 bases). Deletions cut 4 bases from V and 0 bases from J, with 13 bases between. CDR1 SEHNR and CDR2 FQNEAQ come from the germline V gene (reference sequence). The CDR3 covers 16 residues. The CDR3 loop is CASSSLTGSSYNEQFF. The CDR3 DNA sequence: TGTGCCAGCAGCTCATTGACAGGTAGCTCCTACAATGAGCAGTTCTTC.

The chain employs TRBV28 and TRBJ1-1, with a weak D call TRBD1 (5 bases). Trimming took 8 bases from V and 10 from J, leaving 17 bases between them. Germline V lookup: CDR1 MDHEN, CDR2 SYDVKM. The length of the CDR3 is 12 residues. CDR3 sequence: CASSPRARVAFF. CDR3 bases: TGTGCCAGCTCGCCCAGGGCCCGTGTAGCTTTCTTT.

The gene calls are TRBV5-1 and TRBJ2-2, with 8 bases that match TRBD2. The CDR3 length is 16 residues. The germline V gene encodes CDR1 SGHRS and CDR2 YFSETQ. V was pared by 2 bases and J by 3 bases, with 6 bases of the junction left unmatched. In DNA, the CDR3 is TGCGCCAGCAGCTTAAGTCTAGCGGGCGACACCGGGGAGCTGTTTTTT. As protein: CASSLSLAGDTGELFF.

The table lists this clone with a few counts. The chain joins TRBV28 to TRBJ2-7, with 8 bases that match TRBD2. CDR1 is MDHEN and CDR2 is SYDVKM in the germline V gene. The CDR3 sequence is 10 residues long. V trimming: 10 bases; J trimming: 5 bases; junction bases outside the gene matches: 1. This chain's CDR3 is CAIGRDEQYF. The CDR3 bases are TGTGCCATCGGGAGGGACGAGCAGTACTTC.

V is TRBV7-6 and J is TRBJ2-1; D may be TRBD2 (5 bases). The germline gives CDR1 SGHVS, CDR2 FNYEAQ. The CDR3 runs to 15 residues. V dropped 0 bases and J dropped 10 bases, with 16 bases sitting between them. CDR3 loop: CASSLAGSAGGEQFF. CDR3 sequence (DNA): TGTGCCAGCAGCTTAGCGGGCTCTGCCGGAGGAGAGCAGTTCTTC.

CDR3: CASSAPLGPSSYEQYF. The CDR3, as DNA: TGTGCCAGCAGTGCACCACTAGGGCCGAGCTCCTACGAGCAGTACTTC. The rearrangement joins TRBV6-1 to TRBJ2-7; perhaps TRBD2 as D (5 bases). V was trimmed by 4 bases and J by 0 bases, leaving 16 bases between them. Germline V gene data show CDR1 as MNHNS and CDR2 as SASEGT. The CDR3 is 16 residues long.

The rearrangement uses TRBV6-5 and TRBJ2-1, with 8 positions matching TRBD1. Trimming cost V 7 bases and J 10 bases; bases outside gene matches: 9. The CDR3 contains 13 residues. CDR1 MNHEY and CDR2 SVGAGI come from the germline V gene. CDR3 sequence reads: CASTARTGREQFF. CDR3 coding DNA: TGTGCCAGCACCGCGAGGACAGGGAGGGAGCAGTTCTTC.

CDR3 sequence reads: CASSYFPGVEQFF. DNA of the CDR3: TGTGCCAGCAGTTACTTTCCAGGGGTTGAGCAGTTCTTC. The chain joins TRBV6-5 to TRBJ2-1; D is perhaps TRBD1 (6 bases). The V end lost 1 base, the J end lost 9 bases, and 10 bases lay between the germline ends. The V gene's germline CDR1 is MNHEY and CDR2 SVGAGI. CDR3 length: 13 amino acids.

In this sample, this clone turned up a few times. V usage is TRBV5-5 and J usage is TRBJ1-2; D unresolved. The CDR3 is 15 amino acids. In germline, CDR1 is SGHKS, CDR2 YYEKEE (reference sequence). V was cut by 5 bases and J by 3 bases, with 17 bases left in between. The CDR3 protein is CASSLDPRNDYGYTF. CDR3 nucleotide sequence: TGTGCCAGCAGTCTAGACCCTCGGAATGACTATGGCTACACCTTC.

In this sample, this clone turned up once. This sequence joins TRBV5-4 and TRBJ2-2, with 11 bases fitting TRBD2. The CDR3 contains 17 residues. CDR1 and CDR2 from the germline V gene are SGHNT and YYREEE (reference sequence). V was clipped by 1 base and J by 7 bases; unmatched bases: 9. The CDR3: CASSLRVLAGDDGELFF. CDR3 nucleotide sequence: TGTGCCAGCAGCTTGAGGGTACTAGCGGGAGATGACGGGGAGCTGTTTTTT.

The V gene is TRBV28, the J gene TRBJ2-3; 10 nucleotides match TRBD2. This CDR3 spans 16 amino acids. Trimming took 3 bases from V and 7 from J; bases not matched to a gene: 10. The V gene's germline CDR1 is MDHEN and CDR2 SYDVKM. The CDR3 coding sequence is TGTGCCAGCAGTTTGAGGGGACTAGCGTACCACTATACGCAGTATTTT. Translated, it gives CASSLRGLAYHYTQYF.

The rearrangement links TRBV7-2 to TRBJ2-5, with a possible D match to TRBD1 (6 bases). Germline V gives CDR1 SGHTA, CDR2 FQGNSA. Deletions cut 5 bases from V and 4 bases from J, with 11 bases between. There are 13 residues in the CDR3. The chain's CDR3 is CASSGGHLETQYF. CDR3 DNA: TGTGCCAGCAGCGGGGGACACTTAGAGACCCAGTACTTC.